The 15 T cell receptor beta chains presented below share a single source sample, sequenced in a study of vaccination effects on CD4 cells after COVID-19. Their recognized antigens are unknown. Viral peptide pools were used in the ViraFEST assay to expand antigen-specific CD4+ T cells, and sequencing came afterward. It was after around 10 days of culture that CD4+ T cells were isolated. Either the BNT162b2 or mRNA-1273 vaccine was given to participants in two doses. Some clones are missing from TCRdb's copy, which holds only in-frame ones; the method was immunoSEQ multiplex PCR. The sample lists tens of thousands of clones, 70% to 75% occurring once. The sequenced sample was CD4+ T cells from PBMCs cultured with HCoV-229E spike peptides, obtained after COVID-19 vaccination. The receptors derive from a human donor who received a COVID-19 vaccine.

The chain joins TRBV24-1 to TRBJ2-3; tentative D call: TRBD2 (6 bases). This CDR3 region has 14 residues. The V gene's germline CDR1 is KGHDR and CDR2 SFDVKD. V lost 3 bases to trimming and J lost 3 bases, with 9 bases between them. The CDR3 nucleotides read TGTGCCACCAGTGATCGGGGGAAGACAGATACGCAGTATTTT. Protein product: CATSDRGKTDTQYF.

This chain links TRBV9 with TRBJ2-5, with 7 positions matching TRBD1. Germline V gives CDR1 SGDLS, CDR2 YYNGEE. V lost 4 bases to trimming and J lost 2 bases; unmatched junction nucleotides: 11. The CDR3 contains 16 residues. The CDR3 is CASSPRQGWKQETQYF. Written as DNA, the CDR3 is TGTGCCAGCAGCCCTAGACAGGGTTGGAAGCAAGAGACCCAGTACTTC.

This clone was observed a few times. V and J are TRBV28 and TRBJ2-3; possibly TRBD2 for D (5 bases). The V end lost 3 bases, the J end lost 10 bases, and 11 bases lay between the germline ends. Germline CDR1 reads MDHEN; CDR2 reads SYDVKM. The CDR3 has 12 amino acids. CDR3 nucleotides: TGTGCCAGCAGTTTCTGGGAGTTGGCGCAGTATTTT. Translated: CASSFWELAQYF.

This clone was counted once. The chain carries TRBV29-1 and TRBJ1-5; 12 bases are a match to TRBD1. Per the germline V gene, CDR1 is SQVTM and CDR2 is ANQGSEA. V dropped 7 bases and J dropped 6; count of bases not matched to a gene: 7. The CDR3 sequence is 14 residues long. The CDR3, as DNA: TGCAGCGCCGGGACAGGGGGCGCGGGTCAGCCCCAGCATTTT. Its protein product is CSAGTGGAGQPQHF.

In its sample, this clone was seen a few times. J is TRBJ1-6 and V is TRBV12-5; 7 bases align to TRBD1. V lost 8 bases and J lost 2; bases outside the gene matches: 15. The CDR3 contains 18 residues. The germline CDR1 and CDR2 sequences are LGHNT and FRNRAP. The CDR3 coding sequence is TGTGCTAGTCGAATCTGGAAGGGGGCGCGGACCTATAATTCACCCCTCCACTTT. Translating gives CASRIWKGARTYNSPLHF.

This sequence joins TRBV5-5 and TRBJ1-1; D ambiguous. Germline V gene lookup returns CDR1 SGHKS and CDR2 YYEKEE (reference sequence). Trimming pared 2 bases from V and 1 base from J, leaving 9 bases between. The CDR3 runs to 14 residues. The CDR3 region is CASSFSRANTEAFF. In DNA form, the CDR3 reads TGTGCCAGCAGCTTTTCACGGGCGAACACTGAAGCTTTCTTT.

V is TRBV24-1 and J is TRBJ2-1; 9 bases align to TRBD1. The trim removed 1 base at V and 6 bases at J, leaving 6 bases unmatched. The CDR3 consists of 16 residues. CDR1 and CDR2 from the germline V gene are KGHDR and SFDVKD. CDR3 residues: CATSDFGTGSVNEQFF. Written as DNA, the CDR3 is TGTGCCACCAGTGATTTTGGGACAGGGTCGGTCAATGAGCAGTTCTTC.

This rearrangement joins TRBV2 to TRBJ1-6; D not resolved. This CDR3 region has 14 residues. Germline V gene data show CDR1 as SNHLY and CDR2 as FYNNEI. The V gene lost 8 bases and the J gene lost 3 bases, with 11 bases spanning the gap. CDR3 nucleotide sequence: TGTGCCAGCTTGACCTGGGGCTATAATTCACCCCTCCACTTT. Translated, it gives CASLTWGYNSPLHF.

The sample holds one count of this clone. The chain recombines TRBV30 with TRBJ1-1; D possibly corresponds to TRBD1 (6 bases). Trimming took off 5 bases at V and 4 bases at J, with 14 bases between the two ends. Germline CDR1 is GTSNPN and CDR2 is SVGIG (reference sequence). The CDR3 has 13 amino acids. The CDR3 DNA reads TGTGCCTGGTTTAGAGGGGGAGTCACTGAAGCTTTCTTT. It is translated as CAWFRGGVTEAFF.

V and J are TRBV19 and TRBJ2-1; perhaps TRBD2 as D (6 bases). This CDR3 contains 15 residues. Trimming stripped 4 bases from V and 9 bases from J, with 19 bases between. Germline V lookup: CDR1 LNHDA, CDR2 SQIVND (reference sequence). The CDR3 DNA reads as TGTGCCAGTAGTACCGGGGCAGGGAGGATGAGTGAGCAGTTCTTC. This codes for CASSTGAGRMSEQFF. Full variable domain (missing parts from reference TRBV19 and TRBJ2-1): DGGITQSPKYLFRKEGQNVTLSCEQNLNHDAMYWYRQDPGQGLRLIYYSQIVNDFQKGDIAEGYSVSREKKESFPLTVTSAQKNPTAFYLCASSTGAGRMSEQFFGPGTRLTVL.

This clone occurred a few times. The rearrangement joins TRBV7-3 to TRBJ1-5; no firm D call. The V gene lost 3 bases and the J gene lost 2 bases, with 5 bases spanning the gap. The CDR3 totals 13 residues. Germline lookup yields CDR1 SGHTA and CDR2 FQGTGA. The CDR3 sequence: CASSLSGNQPQHF. In DNA form, the CDR3 reads TGTGCCAGCAGCTTGTCGGGCAATCAGCCCCAGCATTTT.

This chain connects TRBV19 to TRBJ2-7; D is perhaps TRBD1 or TRBD2 (5 bases each). Germline V lookup: CDR1 LNHDA, CDR2 SQIVND (reference sequence). Trimming removed 4 bases at V and 1 base at J, with 20 bases between. The length of the CDR3 is 17 residues. The DNA for the CDR3 is TGTGCCAGTAGTAGGGGCGCAGCCCGAGGGGAGTCCTACGAGCAGTACGTC. As protein: CASSRGAARGESYEQYV.

The gene calls are TRBV18 and TRBJ2-3; 8 bases map to TRBD2. V lost 1 base to trimming and J lost 1 base; unmatched junction nucleotides: 7. From germline, CDR1 is KGHSH and CDR2 LQKENI. This CDR3 has 17 residues. CDR3 nucleotides: TGTGCCAGCTCACCACTTATCCGAGCGGGGGGCACAGATACGCAGTATTTT. Protein: CASSPLIRAGGTDTQYF.

The gene calls are TRBV7-9 and TRBJ2-3; the match to TRBD2 covers 11 bases. CDR3 length: 16 residues. V trimming: 5 bases; J trimming: 2 bases; junction bases outside the gene matches: 6. Germline V lookup: CDR1 SEHNR, CDR2 FQNEAQ (reference sequence). The CDR3 nucleotides are TGTGCCAGCAGCCCCGTAGCGGGGGGGTACACAGATACGCAGTATTTT. Translation gives CASSPVAGGYTDTQYF.

V usage is TRBV24-1 and J usage is TRBJ2-3; D call uncertain. This CDR3 is built from 16 residues. The V gene lost 0 bases and the J gene lost 1 base, with 10 bases spanning the gap. The germline CDR1 and CDR2 sequences are KGHDR and SFDVKD. CDR3 in DNA: TGTGCCACCAGTGATTTGGCTGGGCAGGGCACAGATACGCAGTATTTT. Its translation is CATSDLAGQGTDTQYF.